The 17 T cell receptor beta chains below come from one sample, sequenced in a study of cytomegalovirus exposure and HLA in healthy donors. The PCR made use of 60 Vbeta and 13 Jbeta primers. This table comes from immunoSEQ multiplex PCR, and its TCRdb copy is limited to in-frame clones, with some not included. The table records 180,000 or so clones, about 72% of them present only once. The sequencing sample was made of PBMCs. These receptor sequences come from a human donor in good health.

The chain joins TRBV5-1 to TRBJ2-3; perhaps TRBD2 as D (5 bases). The V gene lost 0 bases and the J gene lost 5 bases, with 7 bases spanning the gap. This CDR3 spans 13 amino acids. From germline, CDR1 is SGHRS and CDR2 YFSETQ. CDR3 in amino acids: CASSLEEGDTQYF. The CDR3 DNA reads as TGCGCCAGCAGCTTGGAAGAGGGAGATACGCAGTATTTT.

V usage is TRBV9 and J usage is TRBJ2-5, with 12 bases that match TRBD2. There are 15 residues in the CDR3. CDR1 and CDR2 from the germline V gene are SGDLS and YYNGEE. The V segment lost 8 bases and the J segment 2 bases; nucleotides outside the gene matches: 7. CDR3 protein: CASTTSGGSQETQYF. The DNA for the CDR3 is TGTGCCAGTACGACTAGCGGGGGCTCTCAAGAGACCCAGTACTTC.

The gene calls are TRBV5-1 and TRBJ2-3; D remains ambiguous. V was shortened by 0 bases and J by 2 bases, with 4 bases between the two germline ends. Looked up from germline, CDR1 is SGHRS and CDR2 is YFSETQ. This CDR3 spans 13 amino acids. The CDR3 DNA is TGCGCCAGCAGCTTGGCAGTCACAGATACGCAGTATTTT. This sequence encodes CASSLAVTDTQYF.

The chain is built from TRBV30 and TRBJ1-5, with 9 bases lining up with TRBD1. The CDR3 is 13 amino acids. Germline V gene data show CDR1 as GTSNPN and CDR2 as SVGIG (reference sequence). V trimming: 1 base; J trimming: 6 bases; junction bases outside the gene matches: 1. The CDR3 nucleotides read TGTGCCTGGAGTGAGGACAGGGGTCAGCCCCAGCATTTT. Its protein is CAWSEDRGQPQHF. The full variable domain, with the rest looked up from reference TRBV30 and TRBJ1-5, is SQTIHQWPATLVQPVGSPLSLECTVEGTSNPNLYWYRQAAGRGLQLLFYSVGIGQISSEVPQNLSASRPQDRQFILSSKKLLLSDSGFYLCAWSEDRGQPQHFGDGTRLSIL.

V and J are TRBV7-2 and TRBJ2-2, with a possible D match to TRBD2 (6 bases). The germline gives CDR1 SGHTA, CDR2 FQGNSA. V was cut by 5 bases and J by 4 bases, with 14 bases left in between. CDR3 length: 15 amino acids. The CDR3 bases are TGTGCCAGCAGCCCAGAGGGGCGGGGCACCGGGGAGCTGTTTTTT. Translating it yields CASSPEGRGTGELFF.

This clone has only one observation. The CDR3 here is CASSQGPNTGELFF. The CDR3 DNA reads as TGCGCCAGCAGCCAAGGGCCAAACACCGGGGAGCTGTTTTTT. The chain has TRBV4-1 and TRBJ2-2, with D hard to call. The V gene's germline CDR1 is MGHRA and CDR2 YSYEKL. V was cut by 1 base and J by 2 bases, with 5 bases left in between. This CDR3 spans 14 amino acids.

The rearrangement uses TRBV10-3 and TRBJ1-2; 7 nucleotides align to TRBD1. The CDR3 is 14 amino acids. Germline loops: CDR1 ENHRY, CDR2 SYGVKD. Trimming removed 7 bases from V and 3 bases from J; junction bases left unmatched: 8. The DNA of the CDR3 is TGTGCCATCAACGGAGGGACAGAGGACTATGGCTACACCTTC. It yields the protein CAINGGTEDYGYTF.

The chain recombines TRBV30 with TRBJ2-7; 10 nucleotides align to TRBD1. V lost 2 bases, J lost 4 bases, and 11 bases stayed unmatched. CDR3 length: 16 residues. Germline V gene lookup returns CDR1 GTSNPN and CDR2 SVGIG (reference sequence). The CDR3 DNA reads as TGTGCCTGGAGTTTCCCGGGGGACAGGGGATTTTACGAGCAGTACTTC. Encoded protein: CAWSFPGDRGFYEQYF.

There are a few counts of this clone. V is TRBV30 and J is TRBJ1-1; D possibly corresponds to TRBD1 (5 bases). V was cut by 2 bases and J by 1 base, with 8 bases left in between. There are 13 residues in the CDR3. Per germline, CDR1 GTSNPN and CDR2 SVGIG (reference sequence). CDR3 region: CAWSFTGNTEAFF. The DNA of the CDR3 is TGTGCCTGGAGTTTTACAGGGAACACTGAAGCTTTCTTT.

The V and J genes are TRBV11-2 and TRBJ2-7; 7 nucleotides agree with TRBD1. V dropped 5 bases and J dropped 5; count of bases not matched to a gene: 9. The CDR3 consists of 14 residues. Germline V gene sequence: CDR1 SGHAT, CDR2 FQNNGV. Here the CDR3 reads CASSVGQVIHEQYF. As DNA, the CDR3 is TGTGCCAGCAGCGTAGGACAGGTAATCCACGAGCAGTACTTC.

The rearrangement uses TRBV5-1 and TRBJ2-3, with 9 nucleotides matching TRBD2. CDR1 is SGHRS and CDR2 is YFSETQ in the germline V gene. With 2 bases clipped from V and 4 bases from J, the junction kept 5 bases outside the gene matches. This CDR3 has 15 amino acids. CDR3 DNA sequence: TGCGCCAGCAGCTTAGGGCGGGGGGGCGCAGATACGCAGTATTTT. It translates to CASSLGRGGADTQYF.

In its sample, this clone was seen a few times. Mismatch with germline at one junction end may stem from a read error. This sequence joins TRBV5-4 and TRBJ1-1; D perhaps matches TRBD1 (5 bases). Germline lookup yields CDR1 SGHNT and CDR2 YYREEE (reference sequence). This CDR3 comprises 15 residues. This chain's CDR3 is CASSPVTEMNTKAFF. CDR3 sequence (DNA): TGTGCCAGCAGCCCCGTGACAGAAATGAACACTAAAGCTTTCTTT.

This clone has just one count. The chain links TRBV9 to TRBJ2-7; TRBD1 matches 7 bases. The V gene's germline CDR1 is SGDLS and CDR2 YYNGEE. The V and J ends lost 0 bases and 1 base, in that order; junction bases with no gene match: 10. This CDR3 is 17 amino acids long. CDR3 coding DNA: TGTGCCAGCAGCGTAGAAACCCCCTTGGACAGGTCCTACGAGCAGTACTTC. Translated: CASSVETPLDRSYEQYF.

The chain has TRBV10-3 and TRBJ2-3; D call uncertain. Germline V CDR1 and CDR2: ENHRY, SYGVKD. The CDR3 is 14 amino acids. V lost 0 bases to trimming and J lost 6 bases, with 10 bases between them. CDR3 amino acids: CAISESSSPDTQYF. CDR3 DNA: TGTGCCATCAGTGAGTCGTCCTCCCCGGATACGCAGTATTTT.

The V gene is TRBV5-1, the J gene TRBJ2-1; 14 nucleotides align to TRBD2. The length of the CDR3 is 19 residues. CDR1 SGHRS and CDR2 YFSETQ come from the germline V gene. Unmatched junction bases numbered 13, after V lost 4 bases and J lost 4 bases. DNA of the CDR3: TGCGCCAGCAGCGAGACTAGCGGGGGGGCCCTGACGATTTACAATGAGCAGTTCTTC. Protein: CASSETSGGALTIYNEQFF.

The chain joins TRBV19 to TRBJ2-5; tentatively, D is TRBD1 (5 bases). The CDR3 length is 14 residues. Between the trimmed V and J ends, which lost 5 bases and 1 base, there was a span of 11 bases. CDR1 is LNHDA, CDR2 SQIVND, per germline (reference sequence). The CDR3 sequence: CASSGRGGQETQYF. As DNA, the CDR3 is TGTGCCAGTAGTGGAAGGGGCGGCCAAGAGACCCAGTACTTC.

The chain links TRBV5-8 to TRBJ2-5; 7 bases match TRBD1. Looked up from germline, CDR1 is SGHTS and CDR2 is YDEGEE. The CDR3 extends over 14 amino acids. Trimming at V came to 5 bases and at J to 2 bases, leaving 6 bases not matched to a gene. CDR3 DNA: TGTGCCAGCAGTGCCGGGACAGTACAAGAGACCCAGTACTTC. Translated, it gives CASSAGTVQETQYF. The whole variable domain, filled in from reference TRBV5-8 and TRBJ2-5, reads EAGVTQSPTHLIKTRGQQATLRCSPISGHTSVYWYQQALGLGLQFLLWYDEGEERNRGNFPPRFSGRQFPNYSSELNVNALELEDSALYLCASSAGTVQETQYFGPGTRLLVL.